The 32 T cell receptor beta chains reported below all come from one sample, sequenced in a study of vaccination effects on CD4 cells after COVID-19. The repertoire was sequenced with immunoSEQ multiplex PCR; TCRdb's copy has only in-frame clones and lacks some. This table has over 60,000 clones, about 72% appearing once. For these TCRs, the target antigens are not known. Before sequencing took place, the ViraFEST assay used viral peptide pools to expand antigen-specific CD4+ T cells. Subsequent to roughly 9 days of culture, CD4+ T cells were isolated. In the vaccine recipients, nucleocapsid antibodies were negative and there was no prior SARS-CoV-2 infection. This specimen consisted of CD4+ T cells from PBMCs cultured with HCoV-NL63 spike peptides, obtained before COVID-19 vaccination. These receptors were taken from a human donor who received a COVID-19 vaccine.

The rearrangement links TRBV7-2 to TRBJ1-4; weak D call: TRBD1 (6 bases). In germline, CDR1 is SGHTA, CDR2 FQGNSA. The germline V and J ends were trimmed by 2 bases and 0 bases, with 13 bases remaining between them. The CDR3 contains 17 residues. In DNA form, the CDR3 reads TGTGCCAGCAGCTTAACTTACAGGGTTACAACTAATGAAAAACTGTTTTTT. This codes for CASSLTYRVTTNEKLFF. The full variable domain, in which reference TRBV7-2 and TRBJ1-4 provide the parts outside the CDR3, is GAGVSQSPSNKVTEKGKDVELRCDPISGHTALYWYRQSLGQGLEFLIYFQGNSAPDKSGLPSDRFSAERTGGSVSTLTIQRTQQEDSAVYLCASSLTYRVTTNEKLFFGSGTQLSVL.

This clone occurred once. The chain carries TRBV11-3 and TRBJ2-2; D is undetermined. Trimming left V 0 bases short and J 5 bases short, with 13 bases between. The CDR3 is 16 residues long. Germline V lookup: CDR1 SGHNT, CDR2 YENEEA. The DNA of the CDR3 is TGTGCCAGCAGCTTAGAGGGCGGAGTGGGGACCGGGGAGCTGTTTTTT. Residues: CASSLEGGVGTGELFF. Combining the CDR3 with reference TRBV11-3 and TRBJ2-2 gives the whole variable domain EAGVVQSPRYKIIEKKQPVAFWCNPISGHNTLYWYLQNLGQGPELLIRYENEEAVDDSQLPKDRFSAERLKGVDSTLKIQPAELGDSAVYLCASSLEGGVGTGELFFGEGSRLTVL.

V usage is TRBV10-2 and J usage is TRBJ2-7; no clear D gene. Germline V gene sequence: CDR1 WSHSY, CDR2 SAAADI. The length of the CDR3 is 15 residues. Trimming removed 5 bases from V and 3 bases from J, with 17 bases in between. CDR3 protein: CASSKINWGGYEQYV. DNA for the CDR3: TGCGCCAGCAGTAAAATAAACTGGGGTGGCTACGAGCAGTACGTC.

The chain recombines TRBV6-5 with TRBJ1-1; 8 positions agree with TRBD1. The V gene end was trimmed by 5 bases and the J gene end by 8 bases; junction bases not matched to a gene: 1. Germline-derived CDR1 and CDR2 are MNHEY and SVGAGI. The CDR3 totals 11 residues. In DNA, the CDR3 is TGTGCCAGCAGTCGGACAGGGGAAGCTTTCTTT. Translation gives CASSRTGEAFF.

This clone turned up a few times. The chain couples TRBV18 to TRBJ1-1; the D gene is possibly TRBD1 (6 bases). The CDR3 loop spans 16 amino acids. V gave up 0 bases and J gave up 3 bases, with 14 bases separating them. Germline CDR1 reads KGHSH; CDR2 reads LQKENI. The CDR3 sequence: CASSPPNRALYTEAFF. The CDR3 coding sequence is TGTGCCAGCTCACCACCGAACAGGGCCCTTTACACTGAAGCTTTCTTT.

The CDR3 sequence: CASSSTGVPGTEAFF. The CDR3 bases are TGCGCCAGCAGCTCAACAGGGGTCCCAGGGACTGAAGCTTTCTTT. V and J are TRBV5-1 and TRBJ1-1; 7 positions agree with TRBD1. Germline-derived CDR1 and CDR2 are SGHRS and YFSETQ. J lost 5 bases, V lost 3 bases, and 10 bases had no gene match. This CDR3 comprises 15 residues.

There are a few counts of this clone. The gene calls are TRBV5-1 and TRBJ1-1, with 11 bases aligning to TRBD1. This CDR3 has 15 residues. The ends lost 4 bases at V and 0 bases at J; junction bases unmatched: 2. Per the germline V gene, CDR1 is SGHRS and CDR2 is YFSETQ. DNA for the CDR3: TGCGCCAGCAGCGGACAGGGGGCGGTGAACACTGAAGCTTTCTTT. The encoded protein is CASSGQGAVNTEAFF.

V is TRBV21-1 and J is TRBJ2-7; the D call in the table, TRBD2, was not verified against the DNA. TRBV21-1 is assigned pseudogene status. The CDR3 has 14 residues. CDR3 bases: TGTGCCAGCAGCAAAGCGCTCGGTTACTACGAGCAGTACGTC. This gives the protein CASSKALGYYEQYV.

This sequence joins TRBV7-2 and TRBJ2-5; D call uncertain. The V gene lost 0 bases and the J gene lost 0 bases, with 8 bases spanning the gap. Germline values: CDR1 SGHTA, CDR2 FQGNSA. CDR3 length equals 15 residues. The CDR3 sequence: CASSLARSYQETQYF. The CDR3 DNA sequence: TGTGCCAGCAGCTTAGCACGGTCGTACCAAGAGACCCAGTACTTC.

CDR3 residues: CASSYSPTGGDYGYTF. CDR3 nucleotide sequence: TGTGCCAGCAGTTACTCTCCGACAGGGGGTGACTATGGCTACACCTTC. The V and J genes are TRBV6-2 or TRBV6-3 and TRBJ1-2; 9 bases are shared with TRBD1. The trim removed 0 bases at V and 3 bases at J, leaving 5 bases unmatched. Germline-derived CDR1 and CDR2 are MNHEY and SVGEGT. The CDR3 is made up of 16 amino acids.

This clone appeared once. The genes are TRBV6-5 and TRBJ2-7; D not certain. The V end lost 5 bases, the J end lost 0 bases, and 11 bases lay between the germline ends. CDR3 length equals 14 residues. Germline assignment: CDR1 MNHEY and CDR2 SVGAGI. The CDR3 protein is CASSLDLYSYEQYV. CDR3 DNA: TGTGCCAGCAGTCTGGACCTTTACTCCTACGAGCAGTACGTC.

The CDR3 loop reads CASSLGGPGSDTQYF. DNA for the CDR3: TGTGCCAGCAGCTTGGGGGGTCCAGGATCAGATACGCAGTATTTT. The J gene is TRBJ2-3, the V gene TRBV7-6, with D perhaps TRBD2 (6 bases). In germline, CDR1 is SGHVS, CDR2 FNYEAQ. CDR3 size: 15 residues. Trimming took off 3 bases at V and 4 bases at J, with 14 bases between the two ends. Full variable domain (remainder filled in from reference TRBV7-6 and TRBJ2-3): GAGVSQSPRYKVTKRGQDVALRCDPISGHVSLYWYRQALGQGPEFLTYFNYEAQQDKSGLPNDRFSAERPEGSISTLTIQRTEQRDSAMYRCASSLGGPGSDTQYFGPGTRLTVL.

The V call is TRBV10-3, the J call TRBJ2-3; 10 bases match TRBD2. This CDR3 region has 14 residues. Germline trimming cut 8 bases from V and 5 bases from J; bases unmatched to any gene: 7. CDR1 and CDR2 from the germline V gene are ENHRY and SYGVKD. This CDR3 is CAIQRGGGEDTQYF. The DNA of the CDR3 is TGTGCCATCCAGCGGGGGGGCGGTGAAGATACGCAGTATTTT.

This sequence joins TRBV6-5 and TRBJ1-2; D not resolved. Per the germline V gene, CDR1 is MNHEY and CDR2 is SVGAGI. CDR3 length: 13 amino acids. Trimming cost V 8 bases and J 0 bases, with 10 bases left between them. CDR3 residues: CASRRAPNYGYTF. The CDR3 coding sequence is TGTGCCAGCCGGCGGGCCCCTAACTATGGCTACACCTTC.

This clone occurred a few times. The chain employs TRBV30 and TRBJ2-1, with 8 nucleotides matching TRBD1. From germline, CDR1 is GTSNPN and CDR2 SVGIG (reference sequence). J gave up 9 bases and V 5 bases, and 3 bases lay outside the gene matches. This CDR3 has 11 residues. Here the CDR3 reads CAWGQGGEQFF. CDR3 nucleotides: TGTGCCTGGGGACAGGGAGGTGAGCAGTTCTTC.

The chain joins TRBV3-1 (or the pseudogene TRBV3-2) to TRBJ2-2, with 9 nucleotides matching TRBD2. Germline V gene lookup returns CDR1 LGHDT and CDR2 YNNKEL (reference sequence). CDR3 length: 13 residues. The V segment lost 8 bases and the J segment 6 bases; nucleotides outside the gene matches: 4. The CDR3 DNA reads TGTGCCAGCGGTAGGACTAGCGCCGGGGAGCTGTTTTTT. It specifies CASGRTSAGELFF.

The genes are TRBV6-1 and TRBJ1-5; 7 nucleotides line up with TRBD1. The germline gives CDR1 MNHNS, CDR2 SASEGT. V shed 1 base, J shed 8 bases, and the junction held 5 bases outside the gene matches. CDR3 length equals 14 residues. The CDR3 protein is CASSEGRGHEPQHF. For the CDR3, the DNA is TGTGCCAGCAGTGAAGGGAGGGGGCATGAGCCCCAGCATTTT.

V gene TRBV6-2 or TRBV6-3 combines with J gene TRBJ1-1; D call uncertain. Germline V gene sequence: CDR1 MNHEY, CDR2 SVGEGT. This CDR3 spans 14 amino acids. V dropped 3 bases and J dropped 4 bases, with 12 bases sitting between them. In DNA, the CDR3 is TGTGCCAGCAGTTATTTATCGATGAGCACTGAAGCTTTCTTT. Its translation is CASSYLSMSTEAFF.

V is TRBV6-6 and J is TRBJ1-1; D unresolved. V lost 5 bases and J lost 3, with 16 bases in between. Per germline, CDR1 MNHNY and CDR2 SVGAGI (reference sequence). The CDR3 totals 15 residues. For the CDR3, the DNA is TGTGCCAGCAGTCCCTTTAGAGGGATCGACACTGAAGCTTTCTTT. Protein product: CASSPFRGIDTEAFF.

The rearrangement joins TRBV18 to TRBJ2-7; 7 nucleotides match TRBD2. This CDR3 comprises 13 residues. Unmatched junction bases numbered 0, after V lost 2 bases and J lost 2 bases. Germline loops: CDR1 KGHSH, CDR2 LQKENI. The DNA of the CDR3 is TGTGCCAGCTCACCAGGGAGGGCCTACGAGCAGTACGTC. Protein: CASSPGRAYEQYV.

In nucleotides, the CDR3 is TGTGCCAGCAGGCGACTAGCGGGGGCCTACAATGAGCAGTTCTTC. Its protein is CASRRLAGAYNEQFF. J is TRBJ2-1 and V is TRBV6-5; 12 bases match TRBD2. Germline V gene sequence: CDR1 MNHEY, CDR2 SVGAGI. J lost 2 bases, V lost 6 bases, and 2 bases had no gene match. The CDR3 has 15 amino acids.

The chain links TRBV7-9 to TRBJ2-2; D possibly corresponds to TRBD2 (5 bases). CDR3 length equals 14 residues. The V end lost 1 base, the J end lost 5 bases, and 8 bases lay between the germline ends. Looked up from germline, CDR1 is SEHNR and CDR2 is FQNEAQ (reference sequence). CDR3 DNA: TGTGCCAGCAGCTTAGTGACGGGGACCGGGGAGCTGTTTTTT. Its protein product is CASSLVTGTGELFF.

The J gene is TRBJ2-5, the V gene TRBV10-3, with D unclear. V was cut by 0 bases and J by 5 bases, with 4 bases left in between. Germline V lookup: CDR1 ENHRY, CDR2 SYGVKD. This CDR3 spans 12 amino acids. CDR3 bases: TGTGCCATCAGTGAGTCGGGCGAGACCCAGTACTTC. This sequence encodes CAISESGETQYF.

The CDR3: CASSLGQGARNEAFF. The DNA for the CDR3 is TGTGCCAGCAGCCTAGGACAGGGGGCGCGGAACGAAGCTTTCTTT. J is TRBJ1-1 and V is TRBV3-1 (or the pseudogene TRBV3-2), with TRBD1 identical over 11 bases. CDR3 length equals 15 residues. Trimming at V came to 4 bases and at J to 8 bases, leaving 9 bases not matched to a gene. Germline CDR1 is LGHDT and CDR2 is YNNKEL (reference sequence).

For the CDR3, the DNA is TGTGCCAGCAGCCCGGGACGTCCAAACTATGGCTACACCTTC. Amino acids: CASSPGRPNYGYTF. The chain combines TRBV7-2 with TRBJ1-2, with a weak D call TRBD1 (5 bases). The CDR3 is 14 residues long. V was shortened by 5 bases and J by 2 bases, with 12 bases between the two germline ends. Germline CDR1 is SGHTA and CDR2 is FQGNSA.

The CDR3 region is CASSFGQAETQYF. CDR3 coding DNA: TGTGCCAGCAGCTTTGGCCAGGCCGAGACCCAGTACTTC. V usage is TRBV7-9 and J usage is TRBJ2-5; no reliable D call. Germline CDR1 and CDR2: SEHNR and FQNEAQ (reference sequence). Deletions cut 3 bases from V and 5 bases from J, with 10 bases between. The CDR3 has 13 amino acids.

The J gene is TRBJ2-7, the V gene TRBV20-1; D is unresolved. There are 14 residues in the CDR3. In germline, CDR1 is DFQATT, CDR2 SNEGSKA (reference sequence). V was cut by 3 bases and J by 3 bases, with 15 bases left in between. The DNA for the CDR3 is TGCAGTGCTAGTGGTTTAGGCAGAAACTACGAGCAGTACGTC. This codes for CSASGLGRNYEQYV.

This clone was seen just once. The chain employs TRBV4-2 and TRBJ2-5; 15 nucleotides line up with TRBD2. The germline gives CDR1 LGHNA, CDR2 YNFKEQ. J gave up 4 bases and V 3 bases, and 9 bases lay outside the gene matches. This CDR3 spans 18 amino acids. The CDR3 loop is CASSQRTSGGAEVETQYF. The CDR3 region has the DNA TGTGCCAGCAGCCAGAGGACTAGCGGGGGGGCCGAGGTAGAGACCCAGTACTTC.

This clone was picked up a small number of times. The chain recombines TRBV2 with TRBJ1-4; TRBD1 might be the D (5 bases). The germline V and J ends were trimmed by 4 bases and 5 bases, with 17 bases remaining between them. The CDR3 runs to 16 residues. The germline CDR1 and CDR2 sequences are SNHLY and FYNNEI. CDR3 sequence reads: CASSVGTVRSNEKLFF. The CDR3 coding sequence is TGTGCCAGCAGTGTGGGGACTGTCAGATCCAATGAAAAACTGTTTTTT. The whole variable domain, filled in from reference TRBV2 and TRBJ1-4, reads EPEVTQTPSHQVTQMGQEVILRCVPISNHLYFYWYRQILGQKVEFLVSFYNNEISEKSEIFDDQFSVERPDGSNFTLKIRSTKLEDSAMYFCASSVGTVRSNEKLFFGSGTQLSVL.

This chain connects TRBV5-8 to TRBJ2-1; D remains unclear. The V end was cut by 3 bases, the J end by 2 bases, with 15 bases between. The CDR3 has 16 residues. Germline lookup yields CDR1 SGHTS and CDR2 YDEGEE. The CDR3 protein is CASSSTWASTYNEQFF. The CDR3 nucleotides are TGTGCCAGCAGCTCCACGTGGGCGAGTACCTACAATGAGCAGTTCTTC.

About this clone: Sequence at one end of the junction differs from germline and may be a read error. The V gene is TRBV6-1, the J gene TRBJ1-1; a weak D match, TRBD1 (5 bases). This CDR3 comprises 14 residues. Germline V gene data show CDR1 as MNHNS and CDR2 as SASEGT. The CDR3 DNA reads TGTGCCAGCACTGAAGTTGGGGGTCGTACTGAAGCTTTCTTT. It is translated as CASTEVGGRTEAFF.

The CDR3 loop is CAWSVGAARYGYTF. In DNA, the CDR3 is TGTGCCTGGAGTGTTGGGGCAGCGAGATATGGCTACACCTTC. The chain couples TRBV30 to TRBJ1-2; perhaps TRBD1 as D (5 bases). In germline, CDR1 is GTSNPN, CDR2 SVGIG (reference sequence). This CDR3 contains 14 residues. Trimming removed 0 bases at V and 5 bases at J, with 13 bases between.